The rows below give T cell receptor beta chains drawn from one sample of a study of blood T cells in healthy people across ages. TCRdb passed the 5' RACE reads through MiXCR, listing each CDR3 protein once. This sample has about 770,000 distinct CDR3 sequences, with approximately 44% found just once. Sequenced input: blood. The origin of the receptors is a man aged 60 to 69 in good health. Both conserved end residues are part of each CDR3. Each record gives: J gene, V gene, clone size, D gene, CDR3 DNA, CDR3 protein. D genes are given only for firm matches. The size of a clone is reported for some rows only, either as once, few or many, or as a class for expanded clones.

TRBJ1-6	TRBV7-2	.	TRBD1	TGTGCCAGCAGCCCATCCCGGGACAGGGGTTATTCACCCCTCCACTTT	CASSPSRDRGYSPLHF
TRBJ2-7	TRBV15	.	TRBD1	TGTGCCACCGCGCCGCTCCTAGGACAGGGGTACGAGCAGTACTTC	CATAPLLGQGYEQYF
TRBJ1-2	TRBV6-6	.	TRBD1	TGTGCCAGCAGGGCAGGACAGGTCTATGGCTACACCTTC	CASRAGQVYGYTF
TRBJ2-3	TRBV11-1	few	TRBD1	TGTGCCAGCAGCAAAACAGGGGGCACAGATACGCAGTATTTT	CASSKTGGTDTQYF
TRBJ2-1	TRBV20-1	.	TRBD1	TGCAGTGCTATCACAGGGGGCTTAGTGGAGCAGTTCTTC	CSAITGGLVEQFF
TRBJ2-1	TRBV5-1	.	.	TGCGCCAGCAGCGGGGTTACGACGGCTGAGCAGTTCTTC	CASSGVTTAEQFF
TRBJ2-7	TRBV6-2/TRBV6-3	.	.	TGTGCCAGCAGTTACTCGCAATTCTACGAGCAGTACTTC	CASSYSQFYEQYF
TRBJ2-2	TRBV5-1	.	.	TGCGCCAGCAGCTTGGAAGGGGCGAACAGGGAGCTGTTTTTT	CASSLEGANRELFF
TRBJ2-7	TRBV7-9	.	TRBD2	TGTGCCAGCAGCTTTTCGGGGAGGGAAGATCCCCAGTACTTC	CASSFSGREDPQYF
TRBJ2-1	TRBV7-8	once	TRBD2	TGTGCCAGCAGCTCCGTTAGCGGGGGCTCCTACAATGAGCAGTTCTTC	CASSSVSGGSYNEQFF
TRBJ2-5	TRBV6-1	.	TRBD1	TGTGCCAGCGCGACAGGGATTGAGGAGCAGTACTTC	CASATGIEEQYF
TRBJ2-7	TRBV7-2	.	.	TGTGCCAGCAGCCCCGGGACGTTGAGCTCCTCCGAGCAGTACTTC	CASSPGTLSSSEQYF
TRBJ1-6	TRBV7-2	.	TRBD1	TGTGCCAGCAGCTTAGCGTGGGACAGGAATTCACCCCTCCACTTT	CASSLAWDRNSPLHF
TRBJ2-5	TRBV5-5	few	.	TGTGCCAGCAGCTTAAATCCGGGTGCAGGAGAGACCCAGTACTTC	CASSLNPGAGETQYF
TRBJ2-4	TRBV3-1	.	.	TGTGCCAGCAGCCAAGGGGAGGCTGGGCCTGGCCCCTCCAAAAACATTCAGTACTTC	CASSQGEAGPGPSKNIQYF
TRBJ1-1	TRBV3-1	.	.	TGTGCCAGCAGCCCCGCAGGCGCGAAAAACACTGAAGCTTTCTTT	CASSPAGAKNTEAFF
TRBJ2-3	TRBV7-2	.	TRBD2	TGTGCCAGCAGCCTTAGACTAGCCATGAGTACAGATACGCAGTATTTT	CASSLRLAMSTDTQYF
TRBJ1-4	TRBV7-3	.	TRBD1	TGTGCCAGCAACCGTACGGGACAGGGGGATGAAAAACTGTTTTTT	CASNRTGQGDEKLFF
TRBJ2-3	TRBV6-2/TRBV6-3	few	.	TGTGCCAGCGGGAAGAGGGACTCCGCGCCGGATACGCAGTATTTT	CASGKRDSAPDTQYF
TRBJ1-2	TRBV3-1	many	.	TGTGCCAGCAGCCAAGTCTTGGGGTCTGGCTACACCTTC	CASSQVLGSGYTF
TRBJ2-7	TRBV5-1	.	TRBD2	TGCGCCAGCAGCTCGTCGACTAGCGGGGACGAGCAGTACTTC	CASSSSTSGDEQYF
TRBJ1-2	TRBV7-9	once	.	TGTGCCAGCAGCTCTTCTGAGGCACCCACCCTCTATGGCTACACCTTC	CASSSSEAPTLYGYTF
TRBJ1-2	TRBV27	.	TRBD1	TGTGCCAGCAGTGTGAGGGACAGTTCTGGCTACACCTTC	CASSVRDSSGYTF
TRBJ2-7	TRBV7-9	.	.	TGTGCCAGCAGCCTCCGGGACCGCAGGGCCCAGTACTTC	CASSLRDRRAQYF
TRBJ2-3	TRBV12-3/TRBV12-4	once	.	TGTGCCAGCATTTCCCCAGGCACAGATACGCAGTATTTT	CASISPGTDTQYF
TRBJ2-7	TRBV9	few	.	TGTGCCAGTAGCGTAACGGACAACCCCTACGAGCAGTACTTC	CASSVTDNPYEQYF
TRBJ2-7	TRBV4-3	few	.	TGCGCCAGCAGTCCCTCGACAGGAACCTACGAGCAGTACTTC	CASSPSTGTYEQYF
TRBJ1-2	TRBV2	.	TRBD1	TGTGCCAGCAGTATCACAGGGGGCGCGGTCTATGGCTACACCTTC	CASSITGGAVYGYTF
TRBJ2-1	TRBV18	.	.	TGTGCCAGCTCGAGGGGTTACAATGAGCAGTTCTTC	CASSRGYNEQFF
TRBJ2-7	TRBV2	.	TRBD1	TGTGCCAGTAGGGCGACAGGGGGGGGGTACGAGCAGTACTTC	CASRATGGGYEQYF
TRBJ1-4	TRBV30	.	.	TGTGCCTGGGGCCAAAGTCATAAGGATGAAAAGCTGTTTTTT	CAWGQSHKDEKLFF
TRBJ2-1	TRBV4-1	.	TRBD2	TGCGCCAGCAGCGAGGGACTAGCGGGAGTTGGGAATGAGCAGTTCTTC	CASSEGLAGVGNEQFF
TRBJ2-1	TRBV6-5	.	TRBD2	TGTGCCAGCAGTTACTGGCGGGGAGGGAACAATGAGCAGTTCTTC	CASSYWRGGNNEQFF
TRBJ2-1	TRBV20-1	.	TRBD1	TGCAGTGCTCGTCTTCTGAGGGGGCAGGAGTTCTTC	CSARLLRGQEFF
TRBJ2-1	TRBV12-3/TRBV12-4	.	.	TGTGCCAGCAGTTTAGTCGCAGGGCCACGGGAGAATGAGCAGTTCTTC	CASSLVAGPRENEQFF
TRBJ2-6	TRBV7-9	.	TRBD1	TGTGCCAGCAGCTTTTCCGGGACAGGCATTTCTGGGGCCAACGTCCTGACTTTC	CASSFSGTGISGANVLTF
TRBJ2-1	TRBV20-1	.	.	TGCAGTGCTGGGGCAGGAACGCGCAATGAGCAGTTCTTC	CSAGAGTRNEQFF
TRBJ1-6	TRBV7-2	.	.	TGTGCCAGCAGCTTAGTACAGGTTCATAATTCACCCCTCCACTTT	CASSLVQVHNSPLHF